Detailed here is one T cell receptor (beta chain). Antigen unknown. Other DNA sequences from this sample encode an identical CDR3 as well. It was with 60 Vbeta and 13 Jbeta primers that the PCR ran. Here immunoSEQ multiplex PCR was the method, and the copy in TCRdb shows in-frame clones only, minus some. Its table lists tens of thousands of clones. CDR1 SEHNR and CDR2 FQNEAQ come from the germline V gene (reference sequence). This CDR3 is 16 amino acids long. V lost 2 bases and J 3 bases, leaving 17 bases between the germline ends. The sample is drawn from a study of cytomegalovirus exposure and HLA in healthy donors. The study's findings and limits: Because they were indistinguishable, some V segments, including TRBV6-2 and TRBV6-3, were excluded.

This chain connects TRBV7-9 to TRBJ2-7; D is possibly TRBD2 (6 bases). This TCR was sampled from a male donor in good health and CMV-seropositive. Sequenced sample: PBMCs. The CDR3 here is CASSLSPPGTYYEQYF. Here the CDR3 DNA reads TGTGCCAGCAGCTTATCCCCCCCAGGGACTTACTACGAGCAGTACTTC.